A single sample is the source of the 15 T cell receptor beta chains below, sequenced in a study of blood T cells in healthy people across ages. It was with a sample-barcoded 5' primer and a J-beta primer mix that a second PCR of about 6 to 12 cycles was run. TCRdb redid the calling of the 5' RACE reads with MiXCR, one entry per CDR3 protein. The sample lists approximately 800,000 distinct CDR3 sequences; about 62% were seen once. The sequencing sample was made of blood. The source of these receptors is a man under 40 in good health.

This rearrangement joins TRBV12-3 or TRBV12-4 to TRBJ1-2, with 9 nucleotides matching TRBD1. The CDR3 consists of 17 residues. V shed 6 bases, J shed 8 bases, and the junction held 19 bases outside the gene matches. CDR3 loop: CASSLRGTGSVFAGYTF. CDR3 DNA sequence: TGTGCCAGCAGCCTCCGGGGGACAGGGTCGGTTTTTGCCGGCTACACCTTC.

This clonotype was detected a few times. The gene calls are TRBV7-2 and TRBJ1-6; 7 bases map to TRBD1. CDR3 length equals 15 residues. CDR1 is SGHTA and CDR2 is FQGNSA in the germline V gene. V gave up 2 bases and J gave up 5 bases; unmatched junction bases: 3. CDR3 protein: CASSLRRGDNSPLHF. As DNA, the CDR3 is TGTGCCAGCAGCTTACGCAGGGGGGATAATTCACCCCTCCACTTT.

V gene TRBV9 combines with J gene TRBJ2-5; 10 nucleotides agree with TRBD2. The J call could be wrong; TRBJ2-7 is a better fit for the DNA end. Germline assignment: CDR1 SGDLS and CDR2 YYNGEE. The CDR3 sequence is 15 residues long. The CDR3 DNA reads TGTGCCAGCAGCTTCAGCGGGGGGGATTACTACGAGCAGTACTTC. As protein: CASSFSGGDYYEQYF.

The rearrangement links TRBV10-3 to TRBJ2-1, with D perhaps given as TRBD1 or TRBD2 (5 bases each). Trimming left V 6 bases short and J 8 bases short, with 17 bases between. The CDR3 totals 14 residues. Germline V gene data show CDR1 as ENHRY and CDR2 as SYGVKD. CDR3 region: CAIRVVGARDEQFF. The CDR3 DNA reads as TGTGCCATCAGGGTGGTAGGGGCGAGGGATGAGCAGTTCTTC.

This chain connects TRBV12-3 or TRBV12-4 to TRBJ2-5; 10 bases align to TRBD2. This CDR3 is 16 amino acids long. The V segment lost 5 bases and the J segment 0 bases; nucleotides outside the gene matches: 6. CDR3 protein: CASSLPTSGYQETQYF. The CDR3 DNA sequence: TGTGCCAGCAGTCTTCCGACTAGCGGGTACCAAGAGACCCAGTACTTC.

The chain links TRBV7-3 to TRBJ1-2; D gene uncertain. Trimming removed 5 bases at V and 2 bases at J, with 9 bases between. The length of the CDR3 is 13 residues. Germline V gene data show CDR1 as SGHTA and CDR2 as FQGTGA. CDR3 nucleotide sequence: TGTGCCAGCAGCCAACATCCCAACTATGGCTACACCTTC. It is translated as CASSQHPNYGYTF.

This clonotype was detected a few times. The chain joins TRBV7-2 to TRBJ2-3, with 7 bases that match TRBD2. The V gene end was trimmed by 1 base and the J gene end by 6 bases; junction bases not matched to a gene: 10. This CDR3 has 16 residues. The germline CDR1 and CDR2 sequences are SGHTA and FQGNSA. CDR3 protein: CASSLGILAEGDTQYF. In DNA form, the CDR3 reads TGTGCCAGCAGCTTAGGGATTCTAGCGGAGGGGGATACGCAGTATTTT.

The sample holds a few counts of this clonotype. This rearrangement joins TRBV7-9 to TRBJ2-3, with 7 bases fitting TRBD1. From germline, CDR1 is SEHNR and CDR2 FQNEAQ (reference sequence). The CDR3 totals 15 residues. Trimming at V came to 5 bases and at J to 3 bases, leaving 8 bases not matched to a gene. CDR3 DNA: TGTGCCAGCAGCCCTTCGACAGGGTTGACAGATACGCAGTATTTT. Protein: CASSPSTGLTDTQYF.

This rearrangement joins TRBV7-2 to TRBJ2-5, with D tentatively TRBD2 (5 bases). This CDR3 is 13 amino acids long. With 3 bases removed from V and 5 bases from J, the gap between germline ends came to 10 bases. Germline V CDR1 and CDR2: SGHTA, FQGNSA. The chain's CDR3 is CASSFGVRETQYF. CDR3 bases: TGTGCCAGCAGCTTCGGGGTCCGGGAGACCCAGTACTTC.

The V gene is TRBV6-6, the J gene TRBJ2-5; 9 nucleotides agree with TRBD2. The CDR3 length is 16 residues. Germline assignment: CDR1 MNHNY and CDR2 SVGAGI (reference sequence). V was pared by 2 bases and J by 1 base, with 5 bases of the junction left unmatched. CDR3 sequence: CASSYTASGAQETQYF. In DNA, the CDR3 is TGTGCCAGCAGTTACACGGCTAGCGGGGCCCAAGAGACCCAGTACTTC.

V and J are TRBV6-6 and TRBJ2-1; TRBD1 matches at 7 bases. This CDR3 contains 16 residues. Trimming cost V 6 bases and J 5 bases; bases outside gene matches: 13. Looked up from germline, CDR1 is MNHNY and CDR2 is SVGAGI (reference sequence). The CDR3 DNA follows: TGTGCCAGCAGCCGCACCCGCGGACAGGAGGACAATGAGCAGTTCTTC. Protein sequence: CASSRTRGQEDNEQFF.

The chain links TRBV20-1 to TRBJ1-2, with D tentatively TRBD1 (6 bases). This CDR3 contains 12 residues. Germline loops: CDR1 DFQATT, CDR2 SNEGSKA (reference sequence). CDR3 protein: CSGGGQNYGYTF. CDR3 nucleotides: TGCAGCGGGGGTGGACAGAACTATGGCTACACCTTC.

The CDR3 reads CASRGPGQGYNNEQFF. The CDR3 DNA follows: TGTGCCAGCAGAGGACCGGGACAGGGCTATAACAATGAGCAGTTCTTC. This chain links TRBV6-2 or TRBV6-3 with TRBJ2-1; the match to TRBD1 covers 9 bases. V lost 6 bases to trimming and J lost 5 bases; unmatched junction nucleotides: 11. Germline V gene data show CDR1 as MNHEY and CDR2 as SVGEGT. This CDR3 spans 16 amino acids.

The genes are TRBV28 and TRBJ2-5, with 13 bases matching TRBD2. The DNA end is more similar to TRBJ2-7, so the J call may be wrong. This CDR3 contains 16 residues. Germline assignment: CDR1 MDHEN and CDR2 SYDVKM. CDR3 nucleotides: TGTGCCAGCAGTTCCGGGACTAGCGGGGCCCTCTACGAGCAGTACTTC. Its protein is CASSSGTSGALYEQYF.

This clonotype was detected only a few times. CDR3 sequence (DNA): TGTGCCAGCAGCCCCGACCAGGACAGGGTAGATGGCTACACCTTC. Translation gives CASSPDQDRVDGYTF. This chain connects TRBV7-2 to TRBJ1-2, with 8 bases matching TRBD1. CDR1 and CDR2 (germline): SGHTA, FQGNSA. CDR3 length equals 15 residues. V dropped 5 bases and J dropped 6; count of bases not matched to a gene: 11. Based on the CDR3 plus reference TRBV7-2 and TRBJ1-2, the full variable domain is GAGVSQSPSNKVTEKGKDVELRCDPISGHTALYWYRQSLGQGLEFLIYFQGNSAPDKSGLPSDRFSAERTGGSVSTLTIQRTQQEDSAVYLCASSPDQDRVDGYTFGSGTRLTVV.